These 22 T cell receptor beta chains were sequenced from one sample in a study of blood T cell repertoires in COVID-19. TCRdb's table, derived via immunoSEQ multiplex PCR, lists solely in-frame clones and lacks some. The sample yields about 370,000 clones, 85% to 90% seen once. The sequencing input was PBMCs or T cells enriched from blood (not recorded which). The origin of the receptors is a young man who had recovered from COVID-19.

The V gene is TRBV19, the J gene TRBJ1-3, with TRBD1 identical over 11 bases. V shed 2 bases and J 1 base; nucleotides not matched to a gene: 4. Looked up from germline, CDR1 is LNHDA and CDR2 is SQIVND (reference sequence). This CDR3 has 17 amino acids. The CDR3 here is CASSITRDRGSGNTIYF. The CDR3 coding sequence is TGTGCCAGTAGTATAACCCGGGACAGGGGGTCTGGAAACACCATATATTTT.

This sequence joins TRBV5-1 and TRBJ1-6; 10 bases are shared with TRBD1. This CDR3 region has 15 residues. Trimming cost V 4 bases and J 7 bases; bases outside gene matches: 5. The germline CDR1 and CDR2 sequences are SGHRS and YFSETQ. CDR3 coding DNA: TGCGCCAGCAGCGACCGACAGGGGGCAAATTCACCCCTCCACTTT. Translation gives CASSDRQGANSPLHF.

This clone has only one observation. This chain uses TRBV28 with TRBJ2-5; 7 bases line up with TRBD2. CDR1 MDHEN and CDR2 SYDVKM come from the germline V gene. This CDR3 comprises 14 residues. V was pared by 7 bases and J by 5 bases, with 10 bases of the junction left unmatched. CDR3 DNA sequence: TGTGCCAGCAACCGAATGGGACTAAAGGAGACCCAGTACTTC. It codes for CASNRMGLKETQYF.

CDR3 coding DNA: TGTGCCAGCAGCCCTTGGGGGGTGAACACTGAAGCTTTCTTT. Translating gives CASSPWGVNTEAFF. The genes are TRBV5-4 and TRBJ1-1, with D possibly matching TRBD1 (5 bases). Germline CDR1 SGHNT, CDR2 YYREEE (reference sequence). The ends were cut back, 4 bases at V and 0 bases at J, with 10 bases in the middle. This CDR3 has 14 residues.

This clone was found once. The J gene is TRBJ1-6, the V gene TRBV19; 8 bases are shared with TRBD1. The V gene end was trimmed by 5 bases and the J gene end by 4 bases; junction bases not matched to a gene: 7. CDR1 LNHDA and CDR2 SQIVND come from the germline V gene (reference sequence). CDR3 size: 16 residues. DNA for the CDR3: TGTGCCAGTAGTTCCGGGACAGGACCGTATAATTCACCCCTCCACTTT. Translated: CASSSGTGPYNSPLHF.

This chain links TRBV25-1 with TRBJ1-2; 10 bases are shared with TRBD1. Per the germline V gene, CDR1 is MGHDK and CDR2 is SYGVNS. Trimming took 6 bases from V and 8 from J; bases not matched to a gene: 12. This CDR3 contains 15 residues. The CDR3 DNA reads as TGTGCCAGCAGAAAAGCCGGGACAGGGGTTTACGGCTACACCTTC. Amino acid sequence: CASRKAGTGVYGYTF.

The genes are TRBV18 and TRBJ1-5, with 10 bases matching TRBD1. CDR1 is KGHSH, CDR2 LQKENI, per germline. V gave up 6 bases and J gave up 7 bases; unmatched junction bases: 3. The length of the CDR3 is 13 residues. CDR3 protein: CASSVDRGQPQHF. CDR3 nucleotide sequence: TGTGCCAGCTCCGTGGACAGGGGGCAGCCCCAGCATTTT.

The chain has TRBV5-5 and TRBJ2-3; the D gene is possibly TRBD1 (5 bases). Trimming left V 1 base short and J 4 bases short, with 10 bases between. Germline lookup yields CDR1 SGHKS and CDR2 YYEKEE (reference sequence). The CDR3 has 14 amino acids. The DNA for the CDR3 is TGTGCCAGCAGCTTGTCCAGGGCGGCAGATACGCAGTATTTT. This sequence encodes CASSLSRAADTQYF.

Here the CDR3 DNA reads TGTGCCAGCAGCCGAAGGAGAGGGCTTAATGAAAAACTGTTTTTT. Translation: CASSRRRGLNEKLFF. The chain is built from TRBV14 and TRBJ1-4; D uncertain. The V gene's germline CDR1 is SGHDN and CDR2 FVKESK. This CDR3 has 15 residues. V shed 4 bases and J shed 4 bases, with 13 bases lying between them.

The gene calls are TRBV3-1 (or the pseudogene TRBV3-2) and TRBJ2-5; D is ambiguous. V was trimmed by 0 bases and J by 2 bases, leaving 7 bases between them. In germline, CDR1 is LGHDT, CDR2 YNNKEL (reference sequence). The CDR3 spans 14 residues. The CDR3 region is CASSQDTIQETQYF. The CDR3 region has the DNA TGTGCCAGCAGCCAAGATACAATACAAGAGACCCAGTACTTC.

J is TRBJ1-6 and V is TRBV5-1; the match to TRBD1 covers 10 bases. With V trimmed by 2 bases and J by 3 bases, 5 bases remained unmatched. CDR1 and CDR2 (germline): SGHRS, YFSETQ. The CDR3 has 17 amino acids. The CDR3 protein is CASSFRQGADYNSPLHF. The CDR3 DNA reads as TGCGCCAGCAGCTTTCGACAGGGGGCCGACTATAATTCACCCCTCCACTTT.

The V call is TRBV9, the J call TRBJ2-5; the D gene is possibly TRBD1 (6 bases). The V and J ends lost 3 bases and 1 base respectively, with 10 bases between them. CDR3 length: 14 amino acids. The germline CDR1 and CDR2 sequences are SGDLS and YYNGEE. CDR3 DNA: TGTGCCAGCAGCGAGGACAGAAGCCAAGAGACCCAGTACTTC. Translation: CASSEDRSQETQYF. The full variable domain, with the rest looked up from reference TRBV9 and TRBJ2-5, is DSGVTQTPKHLITATGQRVTLRCSPRSGDLSVYWYQQSLDQGLQFLIQYYNGEERAKGNILERFSAQQFPDLHSELNLSSLELGDSALYFCASSEDRSQETQYFGPGTRLLVL.

The chain couples TRBV24-1 to TRBJ2-7; the match to TRBD1 covers 10 bases. Germline-derived CDR1 and CDR2 are KGHDR and SFDVKD. Trimming at V came to 5 bases and at J to 7 bases, leaving 4 bases not matched to a gene. CDR3 size: 13 residues. The CDR3 DNA reads as TGTGCCACCAGTGCCGGGGACAGGGGAGAGCAGTACTTC. Its protein is CATSAGDRGEQYF.

CDR3 sequence reads: CASSFGGTNEKLFF. CDR3 DNA: TGTGCCAGCAGTTTCGGGGGAACTAATGAAAAACTGTTTTTT. The chain recombines TRBV28 with TRBJ1-4; D might be TRBD1 (5 bases). The germline CDR1 and CDR2 sequences are MDHEN and SYDVKM. The CDR3 is 14 amino acids. V lost 3 bases and J 1 base, leaving 6 bases between the germline ends.

The gene calls are TRBV9 and TRBJ2-7; D not certain. The germline CDR1 and CDR2 sequences are SGDLS and YYNGEE. This CDR3 contains 14 residues. V lost 0 bases and J 2 bases, leaving 9 bases between the germline ends. The CDR3 region has the DNA TGTGCCAGCAGCGTAGGAGGCGAAACCTACGAGCAGTACTTC. This sequence encodes CASSVGGETYEQYF.

The chain carries TRBV9 and TRBJ2-3; TRBD2 is a possible D gene (6 bases). The V and J ends lost 3 bases and 2 bases respectively, with 19 bases between them. The CDR3 is made up of 17 amino acids. Germline V gene sequence: CDR1 SGDLS, CDR2 YYNGEE. The CDR3 DNA is TGTGCCAGCAGCGCAGATGCAGGGACGGGAGCCACAGATACGCAGTATTTT. The encoded protein is CASSADAGTGATDTQYF. Filled out from reference TRBV9 and TRBJ2-3, the complete variable domain reads DSGVTQTPKHLITATGQRVTLRCSPRSGDLSVYWYQQSLDQGLQFLIQYYNGEERAKGNILERFSAQQFPDLHSELNLSSLELGDSALYFCASSADAGTGATDTQYFGPGTRLTVL.

The chain links TRBV5-1 to TRBJ2-3, with a tentative D call TRBD2 (5 bases). CDR3 length: 14 amino acids. V was pared by 2 bases and J by 5 bases, with 12 bases between. Germline V gene lookup returns CDR1 SGHRS and CDR2 YFSETQ. CDR3: CASSLIPGGDTQYF. The DNA of the CDR3 is TGCGCCAGCAGCTTAATACCCGGAGGAGATACGCAGTATTTT.

The V call is TRBV18, the J call TRBJ1-4; TRBD1 matches at 10 bases. Germline V CDR1 and CDR2: KGHSH, LQKENI. The CDR3 length is 17 residues. J gave up 0 bases and V 3 bases, and 4 bases lay outside the gene matches. In DNA form, the CDR3 reads TGTGCCAGCTCACCTTCAGGACAGGGGGCAACTAATGAAAAACTGTTTTTT. Its translation is CASSPSGQGATNEKLFF.

Details on this clone: Other DNA variants within this sample encode the same CDR3. This sequence joins TRBV28 and TRBJ1-2; 7 positions match TRBD1. The CDR3 consists of 13 residues. Looked up from germline, CDR1 is MDHEN and CDR2 is SYDVKM. V lost 6 bases, J lost 3 bases, and 4 bases stayed unmatched. The CDR3, as DNA: TGTGCCAGCAGGTCCGGGACAGACTATGGCTACACCTTC. Translated, it gives CASRSGTDYGYTF.

The chain uses TRBV3-1 (or the pseudogene TRBV3-2) and TRBJ2-5, with 9 bases lining up with TRBD2. Trimming cost V 0 bases and J 5 bases; bases outside gene matches: 7. The CDR3 sequence is 16 residues long. Germline V lookup: CDR1 LGHDT, CDR2 YNNKEL (reference sequence). The CDR3 nucleotides are TGTGCCAGCAGCCAAGATCTGGCTAGCGGGGTTGAGACCCAGTACTTC. Its protein product is CASSQDLASGVETQYF.

The rearrangement uses TRBV5-6 and TRBJ1-5; the D is unclear. This CDR3 is 16 amino acids long. V was cut by 3 bases and J by 0 bases, with 13 bases left in between. Germline loops: CDR1 SGHDT, CDR2 YYEEEE. This CDR3 is CASSYGRGNSNQPQHF. The CDR3 DNA follows: TGTGCCAGCAGCTACGGGAGAGGGAATAGCAATCAGCCCCAGCATTTT.

The chain recombines TRBV28 with TRBJ1-1; 9 nucleotides line up with TRBD1. V was pared by 6 bases and J by 4 bases, with 6 bases of the junction left unmatched. This CDR3 has 14 residues. The germline CDR1 and CDR2 sequences are MDHEN and SYDVKM. The CDR3 here is CASRGQGGGTEAFF. CDR3 DNA sequence: TGTGCCAGCAGGGGACAGGGAGGGGGCACTGAAGCTTTCTTT.